Shown below are 5 T cell receptor beta chains from a single sample sequenced in a study of Graves' ophthalmopathy and Graves' hyperthyroidism. RNA transcripts were the source from which TCR beta CDR3 regions were amplified. HTBI primers were used in a first-round RT-PCR, which preceded a second-round multiplex PCR. TCRdb passed the multiplex PCR reads through MiXCR, listing each CDR3 protein once. The table includes 500,000 to 800,000 distinct CDR3 sequences, approximately 39% detected once. Sequenced material: peripheral blood. Every receptor here comes from an adult man with Graves' ophthalmopathy.

This clonotype was counted ten times or more. This rearrangement joins TRBV29-1 to TRBJ2-5; no definite D call. The CDR3 length is 11 residues. Trimming took 4 bases from V and 5 from J, leaving 8 bases between them. Germline CDR1 and CDR2: SQVTM and ANQGSEA. CDR3 coding DNA: TGCAGCGTTGCTGGGCTGGAGACCCAGTACTTC. Encoded protein: CSVAGLETQYF.

This CDR3 reads CSVATGASTCEQYF. The CDR3 DNA follows: TGCAGCGTTGCGACAGGAGCGTCGACCTGCGAGCAGTACTTC. This chain uses TRBV29-1 with TRBJ2-7; possibly TRBD1 for D (6 bases). CDR1 and CDR2 from the germline V gene are SQVTM and ANQGSEA. Trimming removed 4 bases at V and 6 bases at J, with 19 bases between. The CDR3 covers 14 residues.

At least ten counts were recorded for this clonotype. The rearrangement uses TRBV2 and TRBJ1-2; TRBD1 agrees at 9 bases. The CDR3 is 15 amino acids. The junction had 5 bases not matched to a gene; V was cut back by 3 bases and J by 3 bases. Per the germline V gene, CDR1 is SNHLY and CDR2 is FYNNEI. This chain's CDR3 is CASSETGGNDYGYTF. In nucleotides, the CDR3 is TGTGCCAGCAGTGAGACAGGGGGAAATGACTATGGCTACACCTTC. Based on the CDR3 plus reference TRBV2 and TRBJ1-2, the full variable domain is EPEVTQTPSHQVTQMGQEVILRCVPISNHLYFYWYRQILGQKVEFLVSFYNNEISEKSEIFDDQFSVERPDGSNFTLKIRSTKLEDSAMYFCASSETGGNDYGYTFGSGTRLTVV.

This clonotype was recorded many times. CDR3 in DNA: TGTGCCAGCAGTGGGTACCTCCAAGAGACCCAGTACTTC. The encoded protein is CASSGYLQETQYF. The genes are TRBV12-3 or TRBV12-4 and TRBJ2-5; no reliable D call. Between the trimmed V and J ends, which lost 5 bases and 1 base, there was a span of 8 bases. This CDR3 is built from 13 residues.

The chain uses TRBV15 and TRBJ2-7; D perhaps matches TRBD1 (6 bases). This CDR3 comprises 14 residues. The germline CDR1 and CDR2 sequences are LNHNV and YYDKDF (reference sequence). Trimming took 5 bases from V and 2 from J, leaving 13 bases between them. The CDR3 DNA follows: TGTGCCACCAGCCGAACAGGGTCTACCTACGAGCAGTACTTC. It specifies CATSRTGSTYEQYF.